The following is a T cell receptor beta chain sequence with its context. This specimen comes from a study of glioma-infiltrating T cells after dendritic cell vaccination. Study-level background: Autologous tumor lysate was loaded overnight onto monocyte-derived dendritic cells grown seven days with IL-4 and GM-CSF.

CDR1 and CDR2 (germline): SGHDT, YYEEEE. V lost 4 bases, J lost 6 bases, and 6 bases stayed unmatched. There are 14 residues in the CDR3. Using immunoSEQ multiplex PCR, the repertoire was profiled, and TCRdb retains in-frame clones only, with some absent. The table shows about 30,000 clones, with roughly 90% occurring only once. This sequence was found in a human donor with glioblastoma. Sequences were derived from blood, sampled before dendritic cell vaccination. The chain carries TRBV5-6 and TRBJ2-7; 11 nucleotides line up with TRBD2. The DNA for the CDR3 is TGTGCCAGCAGCGCGGGACTAGCGGAGGGCGAGCAGTACTTC. It encodes CASSAGLAEGEQYF.